The 21 T cell receptor beta chains reported below all come from one sample, sequenced in a study of T cell clonality in common variable immunodeficiency. Method: immunoSEQ multiplex PCR; TCRdb's copy keeps in-frame clones and lacks some. The specimen has under 45,000 clones, none found just once. Sequenced sample: peripheral blood mononuclear cells. These receptors were collected from a person between 18 and 75 years old in good health.

In its sample, this clone was seen many times. The missing CDR3 end, 3 residues past where the read stops, is filled in from the germline J gene. The J gene is TRBJ2-2, the V gene TRBV7-7, with a weak D call TRBD2 (6 bases). The CDR3 extends over 13 amino acids. The V gene's germline CDR1 is SSHAT and CDR2 FNYEAQ (reference sequence). CDR3 bases read: TGTGCGGGCGGGACTGGGAACACCGGGGAG. Translating it yields CAGGTGNTGE. The whole CDR3 sequence reads CAGGTGNTGELFF.

This clone was recorded a few times. The read stops 3 residues short of the end of the CDR3; the missing end is completed from the germline J gene. The gene calls are TRBV7-2 and TRBJ1-1, with D possibly matching TRBD1 (5 bases). The V and J ends lost 7 bases and 1 base respectively, with 10 bases between them. This CDR3 is built from 13 residues. Germline values: CDR1 SGHTA, CDR2 FQGNSA. The CDR3 spells CASTLQGNTEAFF. The sequenced part of the CDR3 DNA is TGTGCCAGCACCCTCCAGGGGAACACTGAA. The variable domain in full, completed from reference TRBV7-2 and TRBJ1-1, reads GAGVSQSPSNKVTEKGKDVELRCDPISGHTALYWYRQSLGQGLEFLIYFQGNSAPDKSGLPSDRFSAERTGGSVSTLTIQRTQQEDSAVYLCASTLQGNTEAFFGQGTRLTVV.

This clone was counted a few times. The CDR3 end lies 3 residues beyond the end of the read and is filled in from the germline J gene. The rearrangement links TRBV19 to TRBJ1-2; 7 bases fit TRBD1. The CDR3 contains 15 residues. Germline V CDR1 and CDR2: LNHDA, SQIVND (reference sequence). Trimming at V came to 5 bases and at J to 5 bases, leaving 11 bases not matched to a gene. The CDR3 region is CASSAPGTVKYGYTF. Partial CDR3 DNA: TGTGCCAGTAGTGCCCCCGGGACAGTCAAATATGGC.

Here the CDR3 reads CASSLAINYGQYF. The sequenced CDR3 bases are TGTGCCAGCAGCTTAGCGATTAACTATGGT. The V and J genes are TRBV7-9 and TRBJ2-4, with D unclear. The sequence runs out 3 residues before the end of the CDR3; the remainder is reconstructed from the germline J gene. This CDR3 comprises 13 residues. Germline V lookup: CDR1 SEHNR, CDR2 FQNEAQ (reference sequence). The full variable domain, with the rest looked up from reference TRBV7-9 and TRBJ2-4, is DTGVSQNPRHKITKRGQNVTFRCDPISEHNRLYWYRQTLGQGPEFLTYFQNEAQLEKSRLLSDRFSAERPKGSFSTLEIQRTEQGDSAMYLCASSLAINYGQYFGAGTRLSVL.

This clone has just a few counts. The read terminates 3 residues ahead of where the CDR3 ends, so the germline J gene completes it. The chain joins TRBV2 to TRBJ2-3, with 12 bases that match TRBD2. The CDR3 is 17 amino acids. CDR1 and CDR2 (germline): SNHLY, FYNNEI. V dropped 6 bases and J dropped 4; count of bases not matched to a gene: 11. The CDR3 DNA, read in part, is TGTGCCAGCAGGCACGGGCTAGCGGGAGGGCCGTCAGATACG. Translating it yields CASRHGLAGGPSDT. The complete CDR3 protein is CASRHGLAGGPSDTQYF.

The table lists this clone with many counts. The missing CDR3 end, 3 residues past where the read stops, is filled in from the germline J gene. The chain uses TRBV7-9 and TRBJ2-7; D is unresolved. The CDR3 runs to 15 residues. CDR1 is SEHNR, CDR2 FQNEAQ, per germline (reference sequence). With 5 bases removed from V and 0 bases from J, the gap between germline ends came to 14 bases. The sequenced part of the CDR3 DNA is TGTGCCAGCAGCCAGGCGTGGGTGAGCTCCTACGAG. This gives the protein CASSQAWVSSYE. The whole CDR3 protein is CASSQAWVSSYEQYF.

This clone was detected ten times or more. The read stops 3 residues short of the end of the CDR3; the missing end is completed from the germline J gene. The chain recombines TRBV18 with TRBJ2-7, with TRBD1 matching 11 bases. The V and J ends lost 3 bases and 2 bases, in that order; junction bases with no gene match: 3. The CDR3 totals 15 residues. Germline V gene data show CDR1 as KGHSH and CDR2 as LQKENI. The CDR3 loop reads CASSPRDRGTYEQYF. Partial CDR3 DNA: TGTGCCAGCTCACCCCGGGACAGGGGGACCTACGAG.

In regard to this clone: The read halts 3 residues ahead of the CDR3 end, with the missing end drawn from the germline J gene. The chain uses TRBV18 and TRBJ1-2; the match to TRBD1 covers 11 bases. Germline CDR1 reads KGHSH; CDR2 reads LQKENI. J gave up 4 bases and V 2 bases, and 6 bases lay outside the gene matches. The CDR3 runs 16 residues. The CDR3 DNA, read in part, is TGTGCCAGCTCACCAGGATGGACAGGGGGCTCCTATGGC. Its translation is CASSPGWTGGSYG. The complete CDR3 sequence is CASSPGWTGGSYGYTF.

This clone was detected ten times or more. The sequence runs out 3 residues before the end of the CDR3; the remainder is reconstructed from the germline J gene. V gene TRBV6-1 combines with J gene TRBJ1-2; D call uncertain. Germline V lookup: CDR1 MNHNS, CDR2 SASEGT. V was clipped by 1 base and J by 2 bases, with 14 bases between them. The CDR3 has 16 residues. The CDR3: CASSEVSSQPNYGYTF. The CDR3 bases that were read are TGTGCCAGCAGTGAAGTTAGTAGCCAACCCAACTATGGC.

This clone was counted many times. The read halts 3 residues ahead of the CDR3 end, with the missing end drawn from the germline J gene. The chain has TRBV10-3 and TRBJ1-2, with D hard to call. The CDR3 has 14 residues. CDR1 is ENHRY and CDR2 is SYGVKD in the germline V gene. V was shortened by 6 bases and J by 4 bases, with 15 bases between the two germline ends. CDR3 in amino acids: CAISQSEQSYGYTF. The sequenced CDR3 bases are TGTGCCATCAGCCAGTCGGAACAGAGCTATGGC.

This clone has a handful of counts. The missing CDR3 end, 3 residues past where the read stops, is filled in from the germline J gene. The chain has TRBV6-2 or TRBV6-3 and TRBJ2-1; 15 bases fit TRBD2. J was trimmed by 4 bases and V by 6 bases; bases with no gene match: 4. The CDR3 runs 16 residues. CDR1 and CDR2 (germline): MNHEY, SVGEGT. The covered CDR3 bases are TGTGCCAGCAGGCGGACTAGCGGGGGGGGATACAATGAG. It codes for CASRRTSGGGYNE. The whole CDR3 region reads CASRRTSGGGYNEQFF.

This clone was seen repeatedly, ten times or more. The sequence runs out 3 residues before the end of the CDR3; the remainder is reconstructed from the germline J gene. V usage is TRBV5-1 and J usage is TRBJ1-4, with D hard to call. The V and J ends lost 4 bases and 0 bases respectively, with 7 bases between them. The CDR3 loop spans 14 amino acids. Germline V gene data show CDR1 as SGHRS and CDR2 as YFSETQ. The sequenced part of the CDR3 DNA is TGCGCCAGCAGCCTACTTGCAACTAATGAAAAA. It yields the protein CASSLLATNEK. In full, the CDR3 is CASSLLATNEKLFF.

Many counts were recorded for this clone. From the germline J gene comes the end of the CDR3, since the read stops 3 residues before it. The chain has TRBV20-1 and TRBJ2-7; TRBD1 is a possible D gene (6 bases). The ends were cut back, 0 bases at V and 0 bases at J, with 12 bases in the middle. The CDR3 length is 15 residues. Germline V gives CDR1 DFQATT, CDR2 SNEGSKA (reference sequence). The CDR3 spells CSARDRDRSSYEQYF. CDR3 bases read: TGCAGTGCTAGAGATAGAGACAGGAGCTCCTACGAG.

This clone was seen repeatedly, ten times or more. The CDR3 DNA, read in part, is TGCAGTGCTAGAGATCTTTCCGACAATGAG. It translates to CSARDLSDNE. The full CDR3 protein is CSARDLSDNEQFF. The genes are TRBV20-1 and TRBJ2-1; D unclear. The read terminates 3 residues before the CDR3 end, so the remaining end is supplied by the germline J gene. CDR3 size: 13 residues. The V gene lost 0 bases and the J gene lost 5 bases, with 8 bases spanning the gap. Per germline, CDR1 DFQATT and CDR2 SNEGSKA (reference sequence).

About this clone itself: Coverage ceases 3 residues before the CDR3 finishes, and the germline J gene fills in the end. The chain employs TRBV6-8 and TRBJ2-1; D possibly corresponds to TRBD1 (5 bases). This CDR3 is built from 15 residues. Germline CDR1 MNHGY, CDR2 SAAAGT. V gave up 0 bases and J gave up 4 bases, with 10 bases separating them. CDR3 DNA, as far as it was read: TGTGCCAGCAGTTACTCGCCAGGGTTGTACAATGAG. Translated: CASSYSPGLYNE. The full CDR3 reads CASSYSPGLYNEQFF.

The sample holds a few counts of this clone. The read terminates 3 residues before the CDR3 end, so the remaining end is supplied by the germline J gene. V is TRBV7-2 and J is TRBJ2-5; D may be TRBD1 (6 bases). The ends were cut back, 2 bases at V and 1 base at J, with 11 bases in the middle. Germline values: CDR1 SGHTA, CDR2 FQGNSA. CDR3 size: 15 residues. Incomplete CDR3 DNA: TGTGCCAGCAGCTTATCCCGGACAGCCCAAGAGACC. This translates into CASSLSRTAQET. The whole CDR3 protein reads CASSLSRTAQETQYF.

This clone was counted many times. The CDR3 end falls 3 residues outside the read, so it is completed with the germline J gene. The chain couples TRBV19 to TRBJ1-5, with D perhaps matching TRBD1 (6 bases). CDR3 length: 14 residues. The germline V gene encodes CDR1 LNHDA and CDR2 SQIVND (reference sequence). The V end lost 3 bases, the J end lost 7 bases, and 13 bases lay between the germline ends. CDR3 sequence reads: CASSMVGAGQPQHF. The sequenced CDR3 bases are TGTGCCAGTAGTATGGTGGGGGCTGGGCAGCCC. Drawing the rest from reference TRBV19 and TRBJ1-5, the complete variable domain is DGGITQSPKYLFRKEGQNVTLSCEQNLNHDAMYWYRQDPGQGLRLIYYSQIVNDFQKGDIAEGYSVSREKKESFPLTVTSAQKNPTAFYLCASSMVGAGQPQHFGDGTRLSIL.

This clone was recorded many times. The CDR3 end falls 3 residues outside the read, so it is completed with the germline J gene. The rearrangement uses TRBV7-3 and TRBJ2-2; TRBD1 aligns across 9 bases. Germline CDR1 reads SGHTA; CDR2 reads FQGTGA. The length of the CDR3 is 15 residues. Trimming cost V 5 bases and J 3 bases; bases outside gene matches: 4. The CDR3 here is CASSDGTGYTGELFF. CDR3 DNA (partial): TGTGCCAGCAGCGACGGGACAGGGTACACCGGGGAG.

There are many counts of this clone. The missing CDR3 end, 3 residues past where the read stops, is filled in from the germline J gene. V and J are TRBV20-1 and TRBJ1-2; 8 bases agree with TRBD1. The CDR3 spans 14 residues. The germline CDR1 and CDR2 sequences are DFQATT and SNEGSKA (reference sequence). V lost 4 bases to trimming and J lost 3 bases; unmatched junction nucleotides: 7. Incomplete CDR3 DNA: TGCAGTGCTATTCCAGGGGGCGGATACTATGGC. Amino acids: CSAIPGGGYYG. The entire CDR3 is CSAIPGGGYYGYTF.

In the case of this clone: The CDR3 is cut off 3 residues early in the read; its end comes from the germline J gene. This chain uses TRBV19 with TRBJ1-4; 7 nucleotides match TRBD1. J was trimmed by 4 bases and V by 7 bases; bases with no gene match: 12. The CDR3 loop spans 16 amino acids. The V gene's germline CDR1 is LNHDA and CDR2 SQIVND (reference sequence). The DNA read from the CDR3 is TGTGCCAGTAAAGGCTCTCGGGGGACAGATAATGAAAAA. Its protein product is CASKGSRGTDNEK. The whole CDR3 protein reads CASKGSRGTDNEKLFF.

This clone was counted at least ten times. The read stops 3 residues short of the end of the CDR3; the missing end is completed from the germline J gene. The V and J genes are TRBV30 and TRBJ1-1; 7 bases align to TRBD1. The germline V gene encodes CDR1 GTSNPN and CDR2 SVGIG (reference sequence). The CDR3 has 13 amino acids. The part of the CDR3 DNA that was read is TGTGCCTGGAGGGAGACAGGGCGATTAGGA. This codes for CAWRETGRLG. In full, the CDR3 is CAWRETGRLGAFF.